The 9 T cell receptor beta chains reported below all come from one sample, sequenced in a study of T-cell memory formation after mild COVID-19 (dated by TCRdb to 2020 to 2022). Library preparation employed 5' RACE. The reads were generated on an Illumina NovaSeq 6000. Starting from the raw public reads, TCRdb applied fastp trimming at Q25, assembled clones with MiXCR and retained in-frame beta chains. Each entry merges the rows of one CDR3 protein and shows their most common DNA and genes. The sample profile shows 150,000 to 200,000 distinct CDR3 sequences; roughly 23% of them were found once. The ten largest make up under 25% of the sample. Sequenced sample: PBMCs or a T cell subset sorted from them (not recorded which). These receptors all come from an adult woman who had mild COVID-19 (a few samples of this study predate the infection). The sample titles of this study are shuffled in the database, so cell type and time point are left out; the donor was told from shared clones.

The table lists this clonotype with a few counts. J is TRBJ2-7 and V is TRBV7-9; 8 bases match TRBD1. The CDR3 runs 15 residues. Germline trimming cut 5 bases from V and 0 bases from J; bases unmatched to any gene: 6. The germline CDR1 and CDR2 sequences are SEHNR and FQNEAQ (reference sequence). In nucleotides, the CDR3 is TGTGCCAGCAGCACGGGACAGGTAATCTCCTACGAGCAGTACTTC. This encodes CASSTGQVISYEQYF.

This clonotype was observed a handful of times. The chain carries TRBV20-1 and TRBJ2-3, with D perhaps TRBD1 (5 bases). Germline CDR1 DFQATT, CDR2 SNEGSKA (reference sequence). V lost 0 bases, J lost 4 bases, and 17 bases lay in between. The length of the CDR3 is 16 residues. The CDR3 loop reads CSARDVKGQESDTQYF. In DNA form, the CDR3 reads TGCAGTGCTAGAGATGTTAAGGGGCAGGAATCAGATACGCAGTATTTT.

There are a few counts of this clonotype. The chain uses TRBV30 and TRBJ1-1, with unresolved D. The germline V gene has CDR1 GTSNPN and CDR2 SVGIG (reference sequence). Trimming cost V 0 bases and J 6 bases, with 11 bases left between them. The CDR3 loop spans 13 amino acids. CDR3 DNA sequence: TGTGCCTGGAGTGTAAACGGGGTCTCTGAAGCTTTCTTT. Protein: CAWSVNGVSEAFF. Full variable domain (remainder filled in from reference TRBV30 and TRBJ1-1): SQTIHQWPATLVQPVGSPLSLECTVEGTSNPNLYWYRQAAGRGLQLLFYSVGIGQISSEVPQNLSASRPQDRQFILSSKKLLLSDSGFYLCAWSVNGVSEAFFGQGTRLTVV.

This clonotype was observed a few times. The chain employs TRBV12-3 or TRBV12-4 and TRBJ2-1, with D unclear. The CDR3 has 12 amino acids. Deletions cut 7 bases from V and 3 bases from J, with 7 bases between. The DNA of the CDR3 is TGTGCCAGCACCCCGGACTACAATGAGCAGTTCTTC. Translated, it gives CASTPDYNEQFF.

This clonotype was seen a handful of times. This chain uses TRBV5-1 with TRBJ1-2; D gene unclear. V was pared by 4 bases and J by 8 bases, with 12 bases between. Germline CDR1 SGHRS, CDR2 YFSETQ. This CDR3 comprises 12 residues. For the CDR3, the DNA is TGCGCCAGCAGCACCGGGTCGGCGGGCTACACCTTC. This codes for CASSTGSAGYTF.

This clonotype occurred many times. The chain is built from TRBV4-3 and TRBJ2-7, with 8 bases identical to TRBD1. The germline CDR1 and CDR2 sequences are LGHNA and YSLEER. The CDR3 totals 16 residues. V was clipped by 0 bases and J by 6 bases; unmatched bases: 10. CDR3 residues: CASSQDRTGNMGEQYF. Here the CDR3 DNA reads TGCGCCAGCAGCCAAGACAGGACAGGGAATATGGGCGAGCAGTACTTC.

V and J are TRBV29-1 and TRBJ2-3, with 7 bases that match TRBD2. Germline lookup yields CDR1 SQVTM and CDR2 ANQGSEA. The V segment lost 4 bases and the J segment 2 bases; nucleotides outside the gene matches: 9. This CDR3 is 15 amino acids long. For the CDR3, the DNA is TGCAGCGTTGTGTTGCGCGGGGACTACACAGATACGCAGTATTTT. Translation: CSVVLRGDYTDTQYF.

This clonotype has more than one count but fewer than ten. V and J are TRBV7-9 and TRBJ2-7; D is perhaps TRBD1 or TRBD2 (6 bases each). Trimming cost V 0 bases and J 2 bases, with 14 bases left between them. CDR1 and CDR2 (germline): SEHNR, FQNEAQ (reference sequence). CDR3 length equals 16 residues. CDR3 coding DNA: TGTGCCAGCAGCTTAGCGGCGGGGACACGACCCTACGAGCAGTACTTC. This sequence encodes CASSLAAGTRPYEQYF.

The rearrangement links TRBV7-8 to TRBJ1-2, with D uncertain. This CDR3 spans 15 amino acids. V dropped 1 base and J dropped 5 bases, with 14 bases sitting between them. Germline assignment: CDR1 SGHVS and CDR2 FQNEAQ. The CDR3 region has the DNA TGTGCCAGCAGCTTAGTGCGGTTAGGAAAGTATGGCTACACCTTC. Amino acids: CASSLVRLGKYGYTF.